This TCR beta chain was found in a study of blood T cell repertoires in COVID-19. The junction had 10 bases not matched to a gene; V was cut back by 4 bases and J by 5 bases. The CDR3 spans 16 residues. Germline loops: CDR1 SGHRS, CDR2 YFSETQ. This clone was picked up one time. Only in-frame clones appear in the TCRdb table, and some are missing; sequencing was by immunoSEQ multiplex PCR. The sample lists approximately 80,000 clones, approximately 82% seen once, with about 9.4% in the top ten. Input material: peripheral blood. The V call is TRBV5-1, the J call TRBJ2-5, with 11 bases fitting TRBD2. This TCR derives from a man aged 60 to 69 with acute or convalescent COVID-19. CDR3 sequence (DNA): TGCGCCAGCAGCCATAGCGGGGGGGCCGGCTTTGAGACCCAGTACTTC. It encodes CASSHSGGAGFETQYF.